This T cell receptor beta chain originates from a study of T cell changes during pregnancy in multiple sclerosis. The CDR3 length is 15 residues. Germline CDR1 SGHRS, CDR2 YFSETQ. V was trimmed by 5 bases and J by 3 bases, leaving 15 bases between them. Here immunoSEQ multiplex PCR was the method, and the copy in TCRdb shows in-frame clones only, minus some. Of about 66,000 clones in the sample, about 91% were seen once. This clone was detected once. The sequences come from CD8+ T cells from peripheral blood mononuclear cells, collected before pregnancy. The origin of this receptor is a female donor with multiple sclerosis, enrolled in a pregnancy study. The gene calls are TRBV5-1 and TRBJ2-1; tentatively, D is TRBD1 (7 bases). CDR3 residues: CASRRGQSDYNEQFF. The CDR3 nucleotides are TGCGCCAGCAGGCGGGGACAGAGTGACTACAATGAGCAGTTCTTC. Variable domain in full (rest from reference TRBV5-1 and TRBJ2-1): KAGVTQTPRYLIKTRGQQVTLSCSPISGHRSVSWYQQTPGQGLQFLFEYFSETQRNKGNFPGRFSGRQFSNSRSEMNVSTLELGDSALYLCASRRGQSDYNEQFFGPGTRLTVL.